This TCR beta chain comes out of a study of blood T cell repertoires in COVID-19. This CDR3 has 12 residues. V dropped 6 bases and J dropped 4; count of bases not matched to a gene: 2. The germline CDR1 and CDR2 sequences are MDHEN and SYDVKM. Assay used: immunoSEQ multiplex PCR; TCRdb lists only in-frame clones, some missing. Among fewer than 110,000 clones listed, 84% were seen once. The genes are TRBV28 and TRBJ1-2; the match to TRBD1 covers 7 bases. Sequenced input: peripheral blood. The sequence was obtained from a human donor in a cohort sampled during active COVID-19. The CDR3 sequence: CASSRQGYGYTF. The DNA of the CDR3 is TGTGCCAGCAGCAGACAGGGCTATGGCTACACCTTC.